The next 2 T cell receptor beta chains were all read from a single sample in a study. One entry per CDR3 protein results from TCRdb running MiXCR on the RT-PCR reads. Of about 680,000 distinct CDR3 sequences in the sample, 12% to 15% were seen once. Material for sequencing was memory CD4+ T cells from blood. The receptors here all came from a female donor in good health, serving as a healthy control.

This clonotype was detected once. This chain connects TRBV7-9 to TRBJ2-5; a weak D match, TRBD2 (5 bases). The CDR3 is 17 residues long. CDR1 is SEHNR and CDR2 is FQNEAQ in the germline V gene (reference sequence). Trimming took off 0 bases at V and 0 bases at J, with 14 bases between the two ends. The CDR3 region is CASSLARVARDQETQYF. Here the CDR3 DNA reads TGTGCCAGCAGCTTAGCGAGGGTAGCAAGGGACCAAGAGACCCAGTACTTC.

This clonotype was seen ten or more times. The V call is TRBV29-1, the J call TRBJ2-1; 10 nucleotides match TRBD1. Germline V gene data show CDR1 as SQVTM and CDR2 as ANQGSEA. This CDR3 is 14 amino acids long. With V trimmed by 7 bases and J by 7 bases, 10 bases remained unmatched. The CDR3 coding sequence is TGCAGCGCTGCGAGGACAGGGGGAGGGAATGAGCAGTTCTTC. It yields the protein CSAARTGGGNEQFF.